The 30 T cell receptor beta chains listed next were all sequenced from one sample in a study of early T cells in non-severe SARS-CoV-2 infection. TCRdb recomputed calls from the 5' RACE reads with MiXCR, one row per CDR3 protein. The sample holds 40,000 to 55,000 distinct CDR3 sequences; 7% to 8% are singletons and the top ten take around 8%. Material for sequencing was whole blood. These receptor sequences come from an adult who was a healthcare worker with PCR-confirmed SARS-CoV-2 infection or an uninfected control (not recorded which).

This clonotype has only a few counts. V usage is TRBV3-1 and J usage is TRBJ1-1; 7 nucleotides align to TRBD1. Looked up from germline, CDR1 is LGHDT and CDR2 is YNNKEL (reference sequence). The CDR3 is made up of 14 amino acids. The V and J ends lost 1 base and 7 bases, in that order; junction bases with no gene match: 6. The DNA of the CDR3 is TGTGCCAGCAGCCAAGCACAGGGGAGAATTGAAGCTTTCTTT. Its protein product is CASSQAQGRIEAFF.

This clonotype was seen a few times. V gene TRBV7-3 combines with J gene TRBJ2-3; D might be TRBD2 (7 bases). CDR3 length equals 16 residues. Trimming shortened V by 5 bases and J by 4 bases, and 19 bases separated the two germline ends. CDR1 and CDR2 (germline): SGHTA, FQGTGA. CDR3 sequence: CASSPWGGLGSDTQYF. The DNA for the CDR3 is TGTGCCAGCAGCCCTTGGGGGGGGCTAGGGTCAGATACGCAGTATTTT.

The chain is built from TRBV29-1 and TRBJ1-1, with D unclear. V dropped 1 base and J dropped 4 bases, with 10 bases sitting between them. CDR3 length: 13 residues. Germline CDR1 and CDR2: SQVTM and ANQGSEA. CDR3 protein: CSVEVRLGTEAFF. CDR3 DNA: TGCAGCGTTGAAGTGCGGCTCGGCACTGAAGCTTTCTTT.

This clonotype appeared a few times. The gene calls are TRBV12-3 or TRBV12-4 and TRBJ1-6; tentatively, D is TRBD1 (5 bases). The CDR3 consists of 15 residues. V lost 4 bases, J lost 3 bases, and 10 bases lay in between. The CDR3 protein is CASSYQGGYNSPLHF. The CDR3 DNA follows: TGTGCCAGCAGTTATCAGGGTGGCTATAATTCACCCCTCCACTTT.

Only a few counts were recorded for this clonotype. The V call is TRBV3-1, the J call TRBJ2-7, with D perhaps being TRBD1 or TRBD2 (5 bases each). This CDR3 has 15 residues. The V and J ends lost 2 bases and 6 bases respectively, with 17 bases between them. Looked up from germline, CDR1 is LGHDT and CDR2 is YNNKEL (reference sequence). The CDR3 sequence: CASSQPGASHREQYF. The CDR3 DNA reads TGTGCCAGCAGCCAACCCGGGGCTAGCCACCGCGAGCAGTACTTC.

There are a few counts of this clonotype. The V call is TRBV18, the J call TRBJ2-7; 10 nucleotides align to TRBD2. The CDR3 has 16 amino acids. The germline V gene has CDR1 KGHSH and CDR2 LQKENI. J gave up 2 bases and V 3 bases, and 7 bases lay outside the gene matches. The DNA for the CDR3 is TGTGCCAGCTCACCTCGAGGGAGCGGGGGGGCCTACGAGCAGTACTTC. Translating gives CASSPRGSGGAYEQYF.

In its sample, this clonotype was seen many times. The gene calls are TRBV28 and TRBJ1-1, with D uncertain. The CDR3 totals 13 residues. Germline V gene lookup returns CDR1 MDHEN and CDR2 SYDVKM. V gave up 1 base and J gave up 2 bases, with 5 bases separating them. The CDR3 protein is CASSLYLNTEAFF. CDR3 sequence (DNA): TGTGCCAGCAGTTTATATCTAAACACTGAAGCTTTCTTT. The full variable domain, with the rest looked up from reference TRBV28 and TRBJ1-1, is DVKVTQSSRYLVKRTGEKVFLECVQDMDHENMFWYRQDPGLGLRLIYFSYDVKMKEKGDIPEGYSVSREKKERFSLILESASTNQTSMYLCASSLYLNTEAFFGQGTRLTVV.

The V call is TRBV7-3, the J call TRBJ2-3; D is perhaps TRBD2 (6 bases). This CDR3 has 15 residues. V lost 1 base to trimming and J lost 6 bases, with 14 bases between them. Germline-derived CDR1 and CDR2 are SGHTA and FQGTGA. CDR3 protein: CASSLIPGGGDTQYF. The CDR3 DNA sequence: TGTGCCAGCAGCTTAATCCCTGGTGGGGGGGATACGCAGTATTTT.

V is TRBV4-3 and J is TRBJ2-3; TRBD2 is a possible D gene (6 bases). With 1 base removed from V and 2 bases from J, the gap between germline ends came to 16 bases. This CDR3 is 17 amino acids long. The V gene's germline CDR1 is LGHNA and CDR2 YSLEER. The CDR3 DNA reads TGCGCCAGCAGCCAAGGGGTCCGGGACTCATACACAGATACGCAGTATTTT. Translation gives CASSQGVRDSYTDTQYF.

This clonotype was counted a few times. This chain uses TRBV6-6 with TRBJ1-1; 9 nucleotides align to TRBD1. This CDR3 is built from 15 residues. Looked up from germline, CDR1 is MNHNY and CDR2 is SVGAGI (reference sequence). The V gene end was trimmed by 6 bases and the J gene end by 4 bases; junction bases not matched to a gene: 9. The CDR3, as DNA: TGTGCCAGCAGCCGACAACAGGGGGCGAGCACTGAAGCTTTCTTT. It yields the protein CASSRQQGASTEAFF.

This clonotype was seen only a few times. The genes are TRBV28 and TRBJ2-6; D is unresolved. The CDR3 contains 14 residues. V lost 5 bases, J lost 4 bases, and 9 bases lay in between. Germline values: CDR1 MDHEN, CDR2 SYDVKM. The CDR3 sequence: CASSTRWGANVLTF. The CDR3 coding sequence is TGTGCCAGCAGTACACGGTGGGGGGCCAACGTCCTGACTTTC.

The V call is TRBV7-9, the J call TRBJ2-5; D possibly corresponds to TRBD1 (6 bases). Trimming left V 3 bases short and J 2 bases short, with 13 bases between. Germline V gives CDR1 SEHNR, CDR2 FQNEAQ (reference sequence). The CDR3 runs 15 residues. CDR3 in DNA: TGTGCCAGCAGCTTTTCTGACAGGCAACAAGAGACCCAGTACTTC. Protein: CASSFSDRQQETQYF. Full variable domain (remainder filled in from reference TRBV7-9 and TRBJ2-5): DTGVSQNPRHKITKRGQNVTFRCDPISEHNRLYWYRQTLGQGPEFLTYFQNEAQLEKSRLLSDRFSAERPKGSFSTLEIQRTEQGDSAMYLCASSFSDRQQETQYFGPGTRLLVL.

In its sample, this clonotype was seen many times. The chain combines TRBV19 with TRBJ1-6; no reliable D call. Trimming took 7 bases from V and 4 from J, leaving 8 bases between them. The CDR3 length is 13 residues. Germline CDR1 is LNHDA and CDR2 is SQIVND (reference sequence). The CDR3 DNA follows: TGTGCCAGTACAGAGAGTTATAATTCACCCCTCCACTTT. Amino acid sequence: CASTESYNSPLHF.

There are many counts of this clonotype. The chain is built from TRBV7-2 and TRBJ2-2, with 7 bases identical to TRBD2. After removal of 4 bases from V and 1 base from J, the junction contained 6 bases not matched to a gene. CDR1 SGHTA and CDR2 FQGNSA come from the germline V gene. This CDR3 spans 16 amino acids. The CDR3 DNA sequence: TGTGCCAGCAGCTCGTCCGGGACTAAGAACACCGGGGAGCTGTTTTTT. Amino acid sequence: CASSSSGTKNTGELFF. The full variable domain, with the rest looked up from reference TRBV7-2 and TRBJ2-2, is GAGVSQSPSNKVTEKGKDVELRCDPISGHTALYWYRQSLGQGLEFLIYFQGNSAPDKSGLPSDRFSAERTGGSVSTLTIQRTQQEDSAVYLCASSSSGTKNTGELFFGEGSRLTVL.

This chain connects TRBV11-2 to TRBJ1-6; D perhaps matches TRBD1 (6 bases). Trimming left V 6 bases short and J 10 bases short, with 22 bases between. In germline, CDR1 is SGHAT, CDR2 FQNNGV. The length of the CDR3 is 16 residues. CDR3 amino acids: CASRSEGQGQGSPLHF. CDR3 bases: TGTGCCAGCAGATCAGAGGGGCAGGGGCAGGGATCACCCCTCCACTTT.

The chain uses TRBV24-1 and TRBJ2-5, with 7 bases identical to TRBD2. V was clipped by 9 bases and J by 4 bases; unmatched bases: 10. The length of the CDR3 is 14 residues. Germline V gene data show CDR1 as KGHDR and CDR2 as SFDVKD. This chain's CDR3 is CATQSGGRTETQYF. CDR3 sequence (DNA): TGTGCCACCCAATCGGGGGGTCGGACAGAGACCCAGTACTTC.

This clonotype was counted ten times or more. The chain couples TRBV4-2 to TRBJ2-1; TRBD1 agrees at 9 bases. The germline V gene has CDR1 LGHNA and CDR2 YNFKEQ. This CDR3 region has 16 residues. V shed 0 bases and J 3 bases; nucleotides not matched to a gene: 3. The CDR3 loop reads CASSQEGQGFYNEQFF. The CDR3, as DNA: TGTGCCAGCAGCCAAGAGGGACAGGGATTCTACAATGAGCAGTTCTTC.

In its sample, this clonotype was seen many times. The chain uses TRBV5-5 and TRBJ2-3, with 7 bases identical to TRBD1. The V gene's germline CDR1 is SGHKS and CDR2 YYEKEE (reference sequence). Trimming took 5 bases from V and 4 from J; bases not matched to a gene: 13. This CDR3 is built from 16 residues. The CDR3 is CASRATQGMWADTQYF. DNA of the CDR3: TGTGCCAGCAGAGCGACACAGGGGATGTGGGCAGATACGCAGTATTTT.

V usage is TRBV20-1 and J usage is TRBJ1-1, with D perhaps TRBD1 (6 bases). CDR1 is DFQATT and CDR2 is SNEGSKA in the germline V gene (reference sequence). The CDR3 loop spans 20 amino acids. The V gene lost 0 bases and the J gene lost 1 base, with 27 bases spanning the gap. In DNA, the CDR3 is TGCAGTGCTAGAGATAGATCCTCGGACAGAACCTTCAAGAAGAACACTGAAGCTTTCTTT. Encoded protein: CSARDRSSDRTFKKNTEAFF.

The chain combines TRBV6-6 with TRBJ2-7; D assignment may be TRBD1 or TRBD2 (5 bases each). V lost 2 bases and J lost 3, with 17 bases in between. The CDR3 has 16 residues. Germline CDR1 MNHNY, CDR2 SVGAGI (reference sequence). CDR3 nucleotide sequence: TGTGCCAGCAGTTACGGGACCTCAAGTCAGCGCTACGAGCAGTACTTC. It yields the protein CASSYGTSSQRYEQYF.

This clonotype was picked up a small number of times. The rearrangement links TRBV5-1 to TRBJ1-2; 7 positions match TRBD1. This CDR3 is built from 15 residues. Germline V gene data show CDR1 as SGHRS and CDR2 as YFSETQ. J lost 6 bases, V lost 3 bases, and 11 bases had no gene match. This chain's CDR3 is CASSSFPGQKDGYTF. The CDR3, as DNA: TGCGCCAGCAGCTCATTCCCGGGACAGAAAGATGGCTACACCTTC. Combining the CDR3 with reference TRBV5-1 and TRBJ1-2 gives the whole variable domain KAGVTQTPRYLIKTRGQQVTLSCSPISGHRSVSWYQQTPGQGLQFLFEYFSETQRNKGNFPGRFSGRQFSNSRSEMNVSTLELGDSALYLCASSSFPGQKDGYTFGSGTRLTVV.

The V call is TRBV7-7, the J call TRBJ2-3; 8 positions agree with TRBD2. Germline loops: CDR1 SSHAT, CDR2 FNYEAQ (reference sequence). This CDR3 spans 15 amino acids. Germline trimming cut 5 bases from V and 2 bases from J; bases unmatched to any gene: 6. The CDR3 spells CASSASGGNTDTQYF. In nucleotides, the CDR3 is TGTGCCAGCAGCGCCAGCGGGGGAAACACAGATACGCAGTATTTT.

This clonotype has ten or more counts. V is TRBV5-5 and J is TRBJ2-7, with D uncertain. From germline, CDR1 is SGHKS and CDR2 YYEKEE (reference sequence). Trimming pared 2 bases from V and 7 bases from J, leaving 7 bases between. The CDR3 sequence is 11 residues long. The CDR3 reads CASSLTREQYF. CDR3 in DNA: TGTGCCAGCAGCTTAACGCGGGAGCAGTACTTC.

There are a few counts of this clonotype. The chain employs TRBV10-3 and TRBJ1-1; unclear D gene. The CDR3 has 15 amino acids. Germline CDR1 and CDR2: ENHRY and SYGVKD. V lost 0 bases to trimming and J lost 4 bases, with 12 bases between them. The CDR3 sequence is CAISESIYGSTEAFF. In DNA, the CDR3 is TGTGCCATCAGTGAGTCCATTTATGGCAGCACTGAAGCTTTCTTT.

This clonotype was seen ten or more times. The chain recombines TRBV2 with TRBJ2-1, with D unclear. This CDR3 has 12 residues. Germline V gives CDR1 SNHLY, CDR2 FYNNEI. Trimming cost V 5 bases and J 7 bases, with 9 bases left between them. CDR3 loop: CASSRYLNEQFF. The CDR3 DNA is TGTGCCAGCAGTCGTTACTTGAATGAGCAGTTCTTC.

This clonotype was observed many times. The chain has TRBV7-2 and TRBJ1-5; D call uncertain. Germline V gene lookup returns CDR1 SGHTA and CDR2 FQGNSA. V lost 5 bases and J lost 1, with 12 bases in between. The CDR3 runs 15 residues. The CDR3 loop is CASSPTARSNQPQHF. For the CDR3, the DNA is TGTGCCAGCAGCCCGACGGCGAGAAGCAATCAGCCCCAGCATTTT.

The gene calls are TRBV7-9 and TRBJ2-3, with D possibly matching TRBD2 (6 bases). Trimming shortened V by 0 bases and J by 10 bases, and 14 bases separated the two germline ends. The CDR3 runs to 14 residues. CDR1 and CDR2 from the germline V gene are SEHNR and FQNEAQ (reference sequence). CDR3 loop: CASSLAGTPPSQYF. The CDR3 DNA reads TGTGCCAGCAGCTTAGCCGGGACTCCCCCATCGCAGTATTTT.

The J gene is TRBJ1-2, the V gene TRBV18; D not certain. V lost 3 bases, J lost 4 bases, and 21 bases lay in between. This CDR3 has 17 amino acids. CDR1 KGHSH and CDR2 LQKENI come from the germline V gene. Here the CDR3 reads CASSPRTGRVEGYGYTF. The CDR3 region has the DNA TGTGCCAGCTCACCGAGAACCGGACGAGTGGAGGGCTATGGCTACACCTTC.

The sample holds a few counts of this clonotype. V usage is TRBV9 and J usage is TRBJ2-7; TRBD2 aligns across 7 bases. CDR1 and CDR2 (germline): SGDLS, YYNGEE. J was trimmed by 7 bases and V by 0 bases; bases with no gene match: 10. The CDR3 length is 15 residues. The DNA of the CDR3 is TGTGCCAGCAGCGTAGAGGCTAGCGGTGTGGGGGAGCAGTACTTC. Translation gives CASSVEASGVGEQYF.

The table lists this clonotype with many counts. The CDR3: CSVDPGRGETQYF. CDR3 nucleotide sequence: TGCAGCGTTGACCCGGGGCGAGGGGAGACCCAGTACTTC. This chain uses TRBV29-1 with TRBJ2-5, with D perhaps matching TRBD1 or TRBD2 (5 bases each). The CDR3 runs 13 residues. Germline-derived CDR1 and CDR2 are SQVTM and ANQGSEA. The V gene lost 3 bases and the J gene lost 5 bases, with 13 bases spanning the gap.